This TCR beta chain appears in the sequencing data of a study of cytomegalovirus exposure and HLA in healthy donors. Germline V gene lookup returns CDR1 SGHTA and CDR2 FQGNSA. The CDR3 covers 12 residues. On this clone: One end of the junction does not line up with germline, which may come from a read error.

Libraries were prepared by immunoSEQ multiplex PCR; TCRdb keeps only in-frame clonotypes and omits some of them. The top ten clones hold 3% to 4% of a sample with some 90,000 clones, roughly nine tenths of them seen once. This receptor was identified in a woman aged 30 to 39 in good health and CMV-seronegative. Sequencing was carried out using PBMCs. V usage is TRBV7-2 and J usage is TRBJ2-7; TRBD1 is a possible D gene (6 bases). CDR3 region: CASSSDRRLLNF. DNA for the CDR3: TGTGCCAGCAGCTCGGACAGACGCCTGTTGAACTTC. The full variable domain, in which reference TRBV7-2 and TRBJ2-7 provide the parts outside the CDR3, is GAGVSQSPSNKVTEKGKDVELRCDPISGHTALYWYRQSLGQGLEFLIYFQGNSAPDKSGLPSDRFSAERTGGSVSTLTIQRTQQEDSAVYLCASSSDRRLLNFGPGTRLTVT.